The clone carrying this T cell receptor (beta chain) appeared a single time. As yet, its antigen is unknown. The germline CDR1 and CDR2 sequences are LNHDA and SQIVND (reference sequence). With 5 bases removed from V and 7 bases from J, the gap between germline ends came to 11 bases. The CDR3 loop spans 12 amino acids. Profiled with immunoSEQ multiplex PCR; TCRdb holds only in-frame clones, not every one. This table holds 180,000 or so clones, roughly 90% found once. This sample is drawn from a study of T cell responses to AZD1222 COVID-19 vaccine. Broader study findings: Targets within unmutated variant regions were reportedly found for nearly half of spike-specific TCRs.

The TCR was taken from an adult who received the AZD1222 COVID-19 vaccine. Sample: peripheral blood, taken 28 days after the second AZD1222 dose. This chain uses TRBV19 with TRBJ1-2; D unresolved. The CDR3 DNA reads TGTGCCAGTAGTCTAGGGTGGGGTGGCTACACCTTC. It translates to CASSLGWGGYTF.